Listed below are T cell receptor beta chains from one sample, sequenced in a study of early T cells in non-severe SARS-CoV-2 infection. MiXCR, applied by TCRdb to the 5' RACE reads, yields one record per CDR3 protein. The sample lists tens of thousands of distinct CDR3 sequences; about 12% were seen once. The sample in question was whole blood, obtained at baseline. These receptors came from an adult who was a healthcare worker with PCR-confirmed SARS-CoV-2 infection or an uninfected control (not recorded which). The CDR3 runs from the conserved cysteine through the conserved F or W. The order of the fields is V gene, D gene, J gene, clone size, CDR3 DNA, CDR3 protein. The D gene is left open where the match is weak. For some rows the clone size is stated as once, few or many, or as a class when expanded; others skip it.

V: TRBV10-1
D: .
J: TRBJ1-1
size: few
DNA: TGCGCCAGCAGTGAGTCGTACGGAAACACTGAAGCTTTCTTT
CDR3: CASSESYGNTEAFF

V: TRBV28
D: .
J: TRBJ2-3
size: .
DNA: TGTGCCAGCAGCTCCCAGGGTGTACCAGATACGCAGTATTTT
CDR3: CASSSQGVPDTQYF

V: TRBV27
D: TRBD1
J: TRBJ2-7
size: .
DNA: TGTGCCAGCAACGGGCAAGGCAGGGGGCGCGTATACGAGCAGTACTTC
CDR3: CASNGQGRGRVYEQYF

V: TRBV29-1
D: .
J: TRBJ1-4
size: few
DNA: TGCAGCGCTAGATATAATGAAAAACTGTTTTTT
CDR3: CSARYNEKLFF

V: TRBV7-8
D: TRBD2
J: TRBJ2-3
size: few
DNA: TGTGCCAGCAGTGAACTAGCGGGACTGGATACGCAGTATTTT
CDR3: CASSELAGLDTQYF

V: TRBV7-2
D: .
J: TRBJ1-2
size: many
DNA: TGTGCCAGCAGCTTCGCAGGGAGAGTTTCCTATGGCTACACCTTC
CDR3: CASSFAGRVSYGYTF

V: TRBV4-3
D: .
J: TRBJ1-5
size: few
DNA: TGCGCCAGCAGTCGAATTTTGAATCAGCCCCAGCATTTT
CDR3: CASSRILNQPQHF

V: TRBV28
D: .
J: TRBJ1-3
size: once
DNA: TGTGCCAGCAGTTTCCGGCCGCGAAACACCATATATTTT
CDR3: CASSFRPRNTIYF

V: TRBV7-9
D: .
J: TRBJ2-7
size: .
DNA: TGTGCCAGCAGCCCGCCGGGACAAGACTACGAGCAGTACTTC
CDR3: CASSPPGQDYEQYF

V: TRBV18
D: TRBD1
J: TRBJ2-7
size: .
DNA: TGTGCCAGCTCACCAGTACAGGGGAAATCCTACGAGCAGTACTTC
CDR3: CASSPVQGKSYEQYF

V: TRBV12-3/TRBV12-4
D: .
J: TRBJ2-3
size: many
DNA: TGTGCCAGCAGTTCATCATTATCAGATACGCAGTATTTT
CDR3: CASSSSLSDTQYF

V: TRBV20-1
D: TRBD2
J: TRBJ2-1
size: few
DNA: TGCAGTGCTACTGGACTAGCCAATGAGCAGTTCTTC
CDR3: CSATGLANEQFF

V: TRBV28
D: .
J: TRBJ2-7
size: .
DNA: TGTGCCAGCAGTTTATATTTGTCCTACGAGCAGTACTTC
CDR3: CASSLYLSYEQYF

V: TRBV10-3
D: TRBD2
J: TRBJ2-2
size: few
DNA: TGTGCCATCAGCCCGAGCGGGAGCTTTGGCGGGGAGCTGTTTTTT
CDR3: CAISPSGSFGGELFF

V: TRBV7-2
D: TRBD1
J: TRBJ1-2
size: .
DNA: TGTGCCAGCAGTTGGACACCGGGACAGGGGAACGGCTACACCTTC
CDR3: CASSWTPGQGNGYTF

V: TRBV2
D: .
J: TRBJ1-1
size: many
DNA: TGTGCCAGCAGTCCAACACAGACCATGAACACTGAAGCTTTCTTT
CDR3: CASSPTQTMNTEAFF

V: TRBV28
D: .
J: TRBJ1-4
size: few
DNA: TGTGCCAGCAGTTTTCCGCCAGGTTCTAATGAAAAACTGTTTTTT
CDR3: CASSFPPGSNEKLFF

V: TRBV28
D: TRBD1
J: TRBJ2-7
size: few
DNA: TGTGCCAGCAGCCGACAGGGGCTCCACGAGCAGTACTTC
CDR3: CASSRQGLHEQYF

V: TRBV29-1
D: .
J: TRBJ2-7
size: once
DNA: TGCAGCGTTGAAACAGACTCCTACGAGCAGTACTTC
CDR3: CSVETDSYEQYF

V: TRBV12-3/TRBV12-4
D: .
J: TRBJ1-2
size: .
DNA: TGTGCCACCCTGGGACGGGACTTTACTGGCTACACCTTC
CDR3: CATLGRDFTGYTF

V: TRBV4-3
D: TRBD2
J: TRBJ2-1
size: few
DNA: TGCGCCAGCAGCCAAGATCAGCGGGAGTACAATGAGCAGTTCTTC
CDR3: CASSQDQREYNEQFF

V: TRBV4-1
D: .
J: TRBJ1-4
size: few
DNA: TGCGCCAGCAGCCAAGATCGGAATTTTTGGGAAAAACTGTTTTTT
CDR3: CASSQDRNFWEKLFF

V: TRBV20-1
D: TRBD2
J: TRBJ2-7
size: few
DNA: TGCAGTGCTAAGAGCCCCCAACTAGCGGGAGGCTACGAGCAGTACTTC
CDR3: CSAKSPQLAGGYEQYF

V: TRBV3-1
D: .
J: TRBJ2-3
size: .
DNA: TGTGCCAGCAGCCAAGAACCTCTTTGGGCCCAGAACACAGATACGCAGTATTTT
CDR3: CASSQEPLWAQNTDTQYF

V: TRBV6-6
D: .
J: TRBJ1-5
size: .
DNA: TGTGCCAGCAGTTTCAGGGGAGCGGGCAATCAGCCCCAGCATTTT
CDR3: CASSFRGAGNQPQHF

V: TRBV7-9
D: .
J: TRBJ2-3
size: .
DNA: TGTGCCAGCAGCTTAGCGGTCGGGATCACAGATACGCAGTATTTT
CDR3: CASSLAVGITDTQYF

V: TRBV4-1
D: .
J: TRBJ1-2
size: .
DNA: TGCGCCAGCAGCCAAGATTTGACAGGATCTAACTATGGCTACACCTTC
CDR3: CASSQDLTGSNYGYTF

V: TRBV28
D: .
J: TRBJ2-5
size: few
DNA: TGTGCCAGCAGGACCGGAGGGCCGGAAGAGACCCAGTACTTC
CDR3: CASRTGGPEETQYF

V: TRBV5-1
D: TRBD1
J: TRBJ1-2
size: many
DNA: TGCGCCAGCAGCTTGGGGACAGGGTTTTATGGCTACACCTTC
CDR3: CASSLGTGFYGYTF

V: TRBV28
D: .
J: TRBJ2-5
size: few
DNA: TGTGCCAGCAGTCCCCTCCTCGGACTGGATCCCCAGTACTTC
CDR3: CASSPLLGLDPQYF

V: TRBV20-1
D: .
J: TRBJ1-1
size: few
DNA: TGCAGTGCTAGAGACTCCGGGACCCGCACTGAAGCTTTCTTT
CDR3: CSARDSGTRTEAFF

V: TRBV20-1
D: .
J: TRBJ1-2
size: many
DNA: TGCAGTGCTAGGGACTCTAGAGTAGTCTATGGCTACACCTTC
CDR3: CSARDSRVVYGYTF

V: TRBV28
D: .
J: TRBJ2-7
size: few
DNA: TGTGCCAGCAGTTTCCTGAGCGACGAGCAGTACTTC
CDR3: CASSFLSDEQYF

V: TRBV29-1
D: .
J: TRBJ2-3
size: .
DNA: TGCAGCGTTAGAGTAATGACCGCCACAGATACGCAGTATTTT
CDR3: CSVRVMTATDTQYF

V: TRBV7-6
D: .
J: TRBJ2-1
size: few
DNA: TGTGCCAGCAGCCCATCGACTCAACCCCACAATGAGCAGTTCTTC
CDR3: CASSPSTQPHNEQFF

V: TRBV28
D: TRBD2
J: TRBJ2-2
size: few
DNA: TGTGCCAGCAGCCCTATACCGGGACTAGCGGTAAAGAACACCGGGGAGCTGTTTTTT
CDR3: CASSPIPGLAVKNTGELFF

V: TRBV7-3
D: TRBD2
J: TRBJ2-7
size: few
DNA: TGTGCCACCGCCCGGACTAGCGGCTACGAGCAGTACTTC
CDR3: CATARTSGYEQYF